The rows below give T cell receptor beta chains drawn from one sample of a study. Clones were sequenced by immunoSEQ multiplex PCR, and TCRdb holds only the in-frame ones, with some missing. The data hold approximately 53,000 clones, with 80% to 95% observed a single time. The specimen sequenced was PBMCs. The receptors come from a man aged 35-49 years with rheumatoid arthritis. Each CDR3 is given with its conserved first and last residue. The order of the fields is V gene, CDR3 length, D gene, J gene, clone size, CDR3 DNA, CDR3 protein. The D gene is left open where the match is weak. Where a row states a size, it is once, few, many or the class of an expanded clone; other rows omit it.

V gene: TRBV7-3; CDR3 length: 16; D gene: -; J gene: TRBJ2-6; clone size: -; CDR3 DNA: TGTGCCAGCAGCTTAAATCAGCCCAGCGGGGCCAACGTCCTGACTTTC; CDR3 protein: CASSLNQPSGANVLTF
V gene: TRBV6-5; CDR3 length: 13; D gene: -; J gene: TRBJ2-1; clone size: -; CDR3 DNA: TGTGCCAGCAGTTCTGAGGGCACGAATGAGCAGTTCTTC; CDR3 protein: CASSSEGTNEQFF
V gene: TRBV7-6; CDR3 length: 15; D gene: -; J gene: TRBJ2-7; clone size: -; CDR3 DNA: TGTGCCAGCAGCTTTAGGGCTCTAAGCTCCTACGAGCAGTACTTC; CDR3 protein: CASSFRALSSYEQYF
V gene: TRBV28; CDR3 length: 15; D gene: -; J gene: TRBJ1-2; clone size: -; CDR3 DNA: TGTGCCAGCAGTTTTAAGGGGATACAGGGCTGGGGCTACACCTTC; CDR3 protein: CASSFKGIQGWGYTF
V gene: TRBV6-6; CDR3 length: 14; D gene: -; J gene: TRBJ2-5; clone size: -; CDR3 DNA: TGTGCCAGCAGTCGATCCGGGGTTTGGGAGACCCAGTACTTC; CDR3 protein: CASSRSGVWETQYF
V gene: TRBV6-2/TRBV6-3; CDR3 length: 15; D gene: -; J gene: TRBJ2-7; clone size: -; CDR3 DNA: TGTGCCAGCAGTTACTCGAGGGGACGAGCCTACGAGCAGTACTTC; CDR3 protein: CASSYSRGRAYEQYF
V gene: TRBV3-1/TRBV3-2; CDR3 length: 15; D gene: -; J gene: TRBJ1-2; clone size: -; CDR3 DNA: TGTGCCAGCAGCCAACCCCGGGACATCGGGCATGGCTACACCTTC; CDR3 protein: CASSQPRDIGHGYTF
V gene: TRBV7-3; CDR3 length: 11; D gene: -; J gene: TRBJ1-1; clone size: -; CDR3 DNA: TGTGCCAGCAGCTTAAATTGGGTGCTTTTCTTT; CDR3 protein: CASSLNWVLFF
V gene: TRBV18; CDR3 length: 16; D gene: TRBD1; J gene: TRBJ1-5; clone size: once; CDR3 DNA: TGTGCCAGCTCACCTAGGAGGACAGGCGCGGATCAGCCCCAGCATTTT; CDR3 protein: CASSPRRTGADQPQHF
V gene: TRBV19; CDR3 length: 15; D gene: -; J gene: TRBJ1-1; clone size: -; CDR3 DNA: TGTGCCAGTAGTATTTGGGCAGGCCCGAACACTGAAGCTTTCTTT; CDR3 protein: CASSIWAGPNTEAFF
V gene: TRBV29-1; CDR3 length: 15; D gene: TRBD1; J gene: TRBJ2-5; clone size: -; CDR3 DNA: TGCAGCGGGAAAGCCGGGACAGGGCACCAAGAGACCCAGTACTTC; CDR3 protein: CSGKAGTGHQETQYF
V gene: TRBV6-5; CDR3 length: 14; D gene: -; J gene: TRBJ2-7; clone size: -; CDR3 DNA: TGTGCCAGCAGTTACTCTTACAGGCCCTACGAGCAGTACTTC; CDR3 protein: CASSYSYRPYEQYF
V gene: TRBV7-2; CDR3 length: 15; D gene: TRBD1; J gene: TRBJ2-1; clone size: -; CDR3 DNA: TGTGCCAGCAGCTTTACGGGACAGGGATACAATGAGCAGTTCTTC; CDR3 protein: CASSFTGQGYNEQFF
V gene: TRBV2; CDR3 length: 14; D gene: -; J gene: TRBJ1-1; clone size: once; CDR3 DNA: TGTGCCAGCAGTGAACGGGCGATGAACACTGAAGCTTTCTTT; CDR3 protein: CASSERAMNTEAFF
V gene: TRBV28; CDR3 length: 11; D gene: -; J gene: TRBJ2-3; clone size: -; CDR3 DNA: TGTGCCAGCAGTTCCCCAGATACGCAGTATTTT; CDR3 protein: CASSSPDTQYF
V gene: TRBV9; CDR3 length: 14; D gene: -; J gene: TRBJ2-7; clone size: -; CDR3 DNA: TGTGCCAGCAGTTCCCCAGGCAGGGCCTACGAGCAGTACTTC; CDR3 protein: CASSSPGRAYEQYF
V gene: TRBV11-2; CDR3 length: 16; D gene: TRBD2; J gene: TRBJ2-5; clone size: once; CDR3 DNA: TGTGCCAGCAGCTTAGGACTAGCGGGGGGGAAGGAGACCCAGTACTTC; CDR3 protein: CASSLGLAGGKETQYF
V gene: TRBV27; CDR3 length: 12; D gene: -; J gene: TRBJ1-6; clone size: few; CDR3 DNA: TGTGCCAGCAGTTTTTTGGGTTCACCCCTCCACTTT; CDR3 protein: CASSFLGSPLHF
V gene: TRBV18; CDR3 length: 14; D gene: -; J gene: TRBJ2-7; clone size: -; CDR3 DNA: TGTGCCAGCTCACCCCCAAGGAAGACCTACGAGCAGTACTTC; CDR3 protein: CASSPPRKTYEQYF
V gene: TRBV25-1; CDR3 length: 15; D gene: TRBD1; J gene: TRBJ2-7; clone size: -; CDR3 DNA: TGTGCCAGCAGTGAATCTGGGACAGGGGTCGGCGAGCAGTACTTC; CDR3 protein: CASSESGTGVGEQYF
V gene: TRBV15; CDR3 length: 17; D gene: -; J gene: TRBJ2-3; clone size: -; CDR3 DNA: TGTGCCACCAGCAGAGGCATTGGACTCGAGAGCACAGATACGCAGTATTTT; CDR3 protein: CATSRGIGLESTDTQYF
V gene: TRBV6-5; CDR3 length: 14; D gene: TRBD1; J gene: TRBJ1-1; clone size: -; CDR3 DNA: TGTGCCAGCAGTTGGACAGGATTGAACACTGAAGCTTTCTTT; CDR3 protein: CASSWTGLNTEAFF
V gene: TRBV7-6; CDR3 length: 16; D gene: TRBD2; J gene: TRBJ2-7; clone size: -; CDR3 DNA: TGTGCCAGCAGCTCCCGGGAGGGTAGCAGTAACTACGAGCAGTACTTC; CDR3 protein: CASSSREGSSNYEQYF
V gene: TRBV10-2; CDR3 length: 11; D gene: -; J gene: TRBJ1-1; clone size: -; CDR3 DNA: TGCGCCAGCAGTGAGGGGACTGAAGCTTTCTTT; CDR3 protein: CASSEGTEAFF
V gene: TRBV11-3; CDR3 length: 14; D gene: -; J gene: TRBJ2-2; clone size: -; CDR3 DNA: TGTGCCAGCAGCCCGGGGCCAGAGGGAGGGGAGCTGTTTTTT; CDR3 protein: CASSPGPEGGELFF
V gene: TRBV7-8; CDR3 length: 15; D gene: TRBD1; J gene: TRBJ2-7; clone size: -; CDR3 DNA: TGTGCCAGCAGCTTAGCGCTACAGGGGAAGCACGAGCAGTACTTC; CDR3 protein: CASSLALQGKHEQYF
V gene: TRBV24-1; CDR3 length: 18; D gene: TRBD1; J gene: TRBJ1-5; clone size: -; CDR3 DNA: TGTGCCACCAGTGATTCCAAACACCTAGACAGGGGCGATCAGCCCCAGCATTTT; CDR3 protein: CATSDSKHLDRGDQPQHF
V gene: TRBV7-3; CDR3 length: 11; D gene: -; J gene: TRBJ2-1; clone size: -; CDR3 DNA: TGTGCCAGCAGCTTAGCAGGGGAGCAGTTCTTC; CDR3 protein: CASSLAGEQFF
V gene: TRBV6-6; CDR3 length: 14; D gene: -; J gene: TRBJ1-5; clone size: -; CDR3 DNA: TGTGCCAGCAGTTACTCGTCCAGTAATCAGCCCCAGCATTTT; CDR3 protein: CASSYSSSNQPQHF
V gene: TRBV5-1; CDR3 length: 14; D gene: -; J gene: TRBJ1-2; clone size: -; CDR3 DNA: TGCGCCAGCAGCTTGGACAGCCCTGAATATGGCTACACCTTC; CDR3 protein: CASSLDSPEYGYTF
V gene: TRBV4-2; CDR3 length: 15; D gene: -; J gene: TRBJ1-1; clone size: -; CDR3 DNA: TGTGCCATACGGGACGGACCCCTGGGGAACACTGAAGCTTTCTTT; CDR3 protein: CAIRDGPLGNTEAFF
V gene: TRBV28; CDR3 length: 14; D gene: -; J gene: TRBJ2-1; clone size: -; CDR3 DNA: TGTGCCACTACCTTGGAGAGCTCCTACAATGAGCAGTTCTTC; CDR3 protein: CATTLESSYNEQFF
V gene: TRBV24-1; CDR3 length: 15; D gene: -; J gene: TRBJ2-1; clone size: -; CDR3 DNA: TGTGCCCCCACGGCCGAGCCAGAGCCCTACAATGAGCAGTTCTTC; CDR3 protein: CAPTAEPEPYNEQFF
V gene: TRBV7-3; CDR3 length: 14; D gene: -; J gene: TRBJ2-7; clone size: -; CDR3 DNA: TGTGCCAGCAGCTTAACTGGACTCCACAACGAGCAGTACTTC; CDR3 protein: CASSLTGLHNEQYF
V gene: TRBV7-2; CDR3 length: 15; D gene: TRBD2; J gene: TRBJ2-1; clone size: -; CDR3 DNA: TGTGCCAGCAGCTCCGTAGCGGGGGCCTACAATGAGCAGTTCTTC; CDR3 protein: CASSSVAGAYNEQFF
V gene: TRBV11-2; CDR3 length: 13; D gene: TRBD1; J gene: TRBJ2-1; clone size: once; CDR3 DNA: TGTGCCAGCAGCTTAGTCCGGACAGGAGGGCAGTTCTTC; CDR3 protein: CASSLVRTGGQFF
V gene: TRBV18; CDR3 length: 15; D gene: -; J gene: TRBJ1-4; clone size: -; CDR3 DNA: TGTGCCAGCTCACCCCTAGGTTTGACTAATGAAAAACTGTTTTTT; CDR3 protein: CASSPLGLTNEKLFF
V gene: TRBV6-1; CDR3 length: 16; D gene: -; J gene: TRBJ2-4; clone size: once; CDR3 DNA: TGTGCCAGCAGTGGGTCAGGAGGAGTAGCCAAAAACATTCAGTACTTC; CDR3 protein: CASSGSGGVAKNIQYF
V gene: TRBV5-6; CDR3 length: 15; D gene: TRBD1; J gene: TRBJ2-7; clone size: -; CDR3 DNA: TGTGCCAGCAGCTTGGTGGACAGGGAGACAGACGAGCAGTACTTC; CDR3 protein: CASSLVDRETDEQYF
V gene: TRBV6-5; CDR3 length: 12; D gene: -; J gene: TRBJ1-2; clone size: -; CDR3 DNA: TGTGCCAGCGGGGGGGGGAACTATGGCTACACCTTC; CDR3 protein: CASGGGNYGYTF
V gene: TRBV25-1; CDR3 length: 14; D gene: TRBD1; J gene: TRBJ1-2; clone size: -; CDR3 DNA: TGTGCCAGCAGCCGTCCAGGGGGAGGGAATGGCTACACCTTC; CDR3 protein: CASSRPGGGNGYTF
V gene: TRBV4-2; CDR3 length: 16; D gene: -; J gene: TRBJ1-5; clone size: few; CDR3 DNA: TGTGCCAGCAGCCAAGATAGGACGGCTAGCAATCAGCCCCAGCATTTT; CDR3 protein: CASSQDRTASNQPQHF
V gene: TRBV25-1; CDR3 length: 16; D gene: TRBD2; J gene: TRBJ2-5; clone size: -; CDR3 DNA: TGTGCCAGCAGTGACCACTCGGGACTAGCGGGAGAGACCCAGTACTTC; CDR3 protein: CASSDHSGLAGETQYF
V gene: TRBV19; CDR3 length: 15; D gene: -; J gene: TRBJ1-1; clone size: -; CDR3 DNA: TGTGCCAGTAGAATATCAGACAGGTTGAACACTGAAGCTTTCTTT; CDR3 protein: CASRISDRLNTEAFF